Below, 16 T cell receptor beta chains from the same sample are listed, as sequenced in a study of T cell repertoires in cytomegalovirus infection. Antigens of these TCRs are unknown. TCRdb independently ran MiXCR on the reads; one entry per CDR3 protein. The repertoire holds around 110,000 distinct CDR3 sequences, with around 10% as singletons. Sample: PBMCs, sequenced either directly or after in vitro stimulation (not recorded which). These receptors all stem from a human donor in good health (CMV status not recorded). Some clones in this sample may be carry-over from other donors' samples.

This clonotype has at least ten counts. V is TRBV6-2 or TRBV6-3 and J is TRBJ1-1; D remains unclear. Germline values: CDR1 MNHEY, CDR2 SVGEGT. V was pared by 6 bases and J by 0 bases, with 11 bases between. This CDR3 is built from 14 residues. The CDR3 is CASSLSKMNTEAFF. DNA for the CDR3: TGTGCCAGCAGCCTCTCAAAGATGAACACTGAAGCTTTCTTT.

Note on this clonotype: A much larger clone differs from this one at a single base, so this may be a read error. This rearrangement joins TRBV11-2 to TRBJ2-1; tentative D call: TRBD1 (5 bases). The CDR3 contains 15 residues. Germline values: CDR1 SGHAT, CDR2 FQNNGV. CDR3 DNA sequence: TGTGCCTGCAGCTTCTTGAAGGGGAAGGGGCATGAGCAGTTCTTC. Residues: CACSFLKGKGHEQFF.

This clonotype has a handful of counts. The chain carries TRBV7-6 and TRBJ2-1; 13 bases fit TRBD2. The CDR3 has 15 amino acids. Germline CDR1 reads SGHVS; CDR2 reads FNYEAQ. V gave up 5 bases and J gave up 7 bases; unmatched junction bases: 5. DNA for the CDR3: TGTGCCAGCAGCACCGGACTAGCGGGAGTGAATGAGCAGTTCTTC. Amino acid sequence: CASSTGLAGVNEQFF.

This clonotype turned up a few times. This chain links TRBV14 with TRBJ2-1, with TRBD2 matching 11 bases. The V segment lost 0 bases and the J segment 2 bases; nucleotides outside the gene matches: 3. Germline loops: CDR1 SGHDN, CDR2 FVKESK. This CDR3 region has 17 residues. The DNA for the CDR3 is TGTGCCAGCAGCCAAGAGGCGACTAGCGGGGCCTACAATGAGCAGTTCTTC. Its protein product is CASSQEATSGAYNEQFF.

The rearrangement uses TRBV29-1 and TRBJ2-7, with 11 bases aligning to TRBD2. The CDR3 has 15 residues. The germline gives CDR1 SQVTM, CDR2 ANQGSEA. J gave up 0 bases and V 3 bases, and 4 bases lay outside the gene matches. The CDR3 coding sequence is TGCAGCGTTGATAGGGGACTAGCGGCCTCCTACGAGCAGTACGTC. Protein product: CSVDRGLAASYEQYV.

The chain is built from TRBV11-3 and TRBJ2-5; no clear D gene. This CDR3 has 13 amino acids. Trimming removed 5 bases at V and 7 bases at J, with 14 bases between. Germline V gene lookup returns CDR1 SGHNT and CDR2 YENEEA. The CDR3 nucleotides are TGTGCCAGCAGCCGTAATTGGTACGGGACCCAGTACTTC. Protein sequence: CASSRNWYGTQYF.

This clonotype came up many times. The chain combines TRBV11-1 with TRBJ2-1; 11 bases match TRBD2. CDR3 length: 15 amino acids. Germline V gene lookup returns CDR1 SGHAT and CDR2 FQDESV (reference sequence). J lost 10 bases, V lost 5 bases, and 10 bases had no gene match. The CDR3 DNA reads as TGTGCCAGCAGCCTAACTAGCGGGAGAGGGACCGAGCAGTTCTTC. Translated, it gives CASSLTSGRGTEQFF.

This clonotype appeared a few times. This chain connects TRBV14 to TRBJ1-6; a weak D match, TRBD1 (5 bases). Germline V gene data show CDR1 as SGHDN and CDR2 as FVKESK. V was clipped by 2 bases and J by 5 bases, with 7 bases between them. The CDR3 extends over 14 amino acids. In nucleotides, the CDR3 is TGTGCCAGCAGCCAATTGGGGGATAATTCACCCCTCCACTTT. This gives the protein CASSQLGDNSPLHF.

This clonotype has ten or more counts. CDR3: CASSLGQEARYTEKLFF. CDR3 coding DNA: TGTGCCAGCAGCTTAGGGCAGGAGGCCCGATATACTGAAAAACTGTTTTTT. The chain joins TRBV7-2 to TRBJ1-4; D is uncertain. The CDR3 runs 17 residues. Germline CDR1 is SGHTA and CDR2 is FQGNSA. Trimming pared 1 base from V and 7 bases from J, leaving 19 bases between.

In this sample, this clonotype turned up many times. The chain is built from TRBV19 and TRBJ2-2; possible D gene TRBD2, 5 bases. V was pared by 3 bases and J by 2 bases, with 16 bases between. CDR3 length: 17 residues. CDR1 LNHDA and CDR2 SQIVND come from the germline V gene (reference sequence). The CDR3 spells CASSISASRLNTGELFF. Written as DNA, the CDR3 is TGTGCCAGTAGTATTTCGGCTAGCCGGTTAAACACCGGGGAGCTGTTTTTT.

This clonotype was seen only a few times. The chain recombines TRBV6-2 or TRBV6-3 with TRBJ2-1; D gene ambiguous. The CDR3 length is 11 residues. The V and J ends lost 5 bases and 10 bases respectively, with 9 bases between them. Germline V gives CDR1 MNHEY, CDR2 SVGEGT. The CDR3 DNA sequence: TGTGCCAGCAGTGATAGACTGGAGCAGTTCTTC. This translates into CASSDRLEQFF.

This chain links TRBV7-2 with TRBJ1-1; 9 bases match TRBD1. Germline V gene data show CDR1 as SGHTA and CDR2 as FQGNSA. The CDR3 has 13 residues. V lost 8 bases and J lost 3; bases outside the gene matches: 4. The CDR3 bases are TGTGCCAGCGGCCGACAGGGGGACACTGAAGCTTTCTTT. This gives the protein CASGRQGDTEAFF.

Only a few counts were recorded for this clonotype. The V gene is TRBV6-5, the J gene TRBJ1-1; tentative D call: TRBD1 (6 bases). Trimming shortened V by 2 bases and J by 6 bases, and 13 bases separated the two germline ends. This CDR3 is 14 amino acids long. The V gene's germline CDR1 is MNHEY and CDR2 SVGAGI. In DNA, the CDR3 is TGTGCCAGCAGTTACCGGGGACAAGCCTCTGAAGCTTTCTTT. Protein product: CASSYRGQASEAFF.

This clonotype was detected many times. This rearrangement joins TRBV6-2 or TRBV6-3 to TRBJ2-3, with 7 positions matching TRBD2. The trim removed 6 bases at V and 2 bases at J, leaving 11 bases unmatched. There are 16 residues in the CDR3. From germline, CDR1 is MNHEY and CDR2 SVGEGT. CDR3 sequence reads: CASSQIPGLPTDTQYF. DNA of the CDR3: TGTGCCAGCAGCCAGATCCCGGGACTACCCACAGATACGCAGTATTTT.

In its sample, this clonotype was seen many times. V and J are TRBV19 and TRBJ2-3; TRBD2 agrees at 10 bases. V lost 3 bases to trimming and J lost 10 bases; unmatched junction nucleotides: 13. The CDR3 has 16 residues. CDR1 is LNHDA, CDR2 SQIVND, per germline (reference sequence). For the CDR3, the DNA is TGTGCCAGTAGTATTGGGGCTAGCGGGAGTTTGATCGCGCAGTATTTT. Amino acids: CASSIGASGSLIAQYF.

This rearrangement joins TRBV7-9 to TRBJ2-5, with D perhaps being TRBD1 or TRBD2 (6 bases each). Germline CDR1 is SEHNR and CDR2 is FQNEAQ (reference sequence). Between the trimmed V and J ends, which lost 5 bases and 5 bases, there was a span of 21 bases. This CDR3 comprises 16 residues. The CDR3 spells CASSLSKGGQKETQYF. As DNA, the CDR3 is TGTGCCAGCAGCCTATCCAAAGGGGGGCAGAAGGAGACCCAGTACTTC.